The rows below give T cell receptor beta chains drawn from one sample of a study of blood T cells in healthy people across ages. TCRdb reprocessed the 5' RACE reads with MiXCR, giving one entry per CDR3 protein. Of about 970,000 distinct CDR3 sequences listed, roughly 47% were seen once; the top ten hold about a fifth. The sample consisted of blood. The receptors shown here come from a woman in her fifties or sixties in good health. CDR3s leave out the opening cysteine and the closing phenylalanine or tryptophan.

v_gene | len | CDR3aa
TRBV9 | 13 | ASSVVGGGSYEQY
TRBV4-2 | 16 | ASSQRPTGTSERNEQF
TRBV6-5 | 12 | ASSYYRSNEKLF
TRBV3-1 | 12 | ASSQTQARYGYT
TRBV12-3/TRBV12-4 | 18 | ASSLWNSGSTFSSPDTQY
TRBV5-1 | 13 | ASSLGTALNSPLH
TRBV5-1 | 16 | ASSLAPLGAGITDTQY
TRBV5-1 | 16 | ASSLARSPQGSSYEQY
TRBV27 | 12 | ASSLRRGTGELF
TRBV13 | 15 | ASSLVAQREILETQY
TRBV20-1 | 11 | SGHSGRYNEQF
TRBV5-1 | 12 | ASSLSGQKQEQY
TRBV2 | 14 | ASSDLGLGSTDTQY
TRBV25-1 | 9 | ASSEFGTQY
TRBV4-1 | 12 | ASSQPIQDNEQF
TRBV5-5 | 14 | ASRTGTSGRNYEQY